These 13 T cell receptor beta chains originate from one sample sequenced in a study of T cells in women clearing cervical HPV infection. Clones were sequenced by immunoSEQ multiplex PCR, and TCRdb holds only the in-frame ones, with some missing. The sample spans around 37,000 clones; the ten largest clones claim under 8.5%. The sample was blood buffy coat. The receptors here all came from a woman aged 18-69 years with a cervical HPV16 infection that either progressed to CIN3+ or cleared (not recorded which).

A note on this clone: The CDR3 end lies 3 residues beyond the end of the read and is filled in from the germline J gene. This chain uses TRBV28 with TRBJ1-5; D may be TRBD1 (5 bases). The CDR3 extends over 15 amino acids. The germline CDR1 and CDR2 sequences are MDHEN and SYDVKM. With 8 bases removed from V and 3 bases from J, the gap between germline ends came to 17 bases. CDR3 amino acids: CASVGGAGSNQPQHF. Incomplete CDR3 DNA: TGTGCCAGCGTTGGTGGGGCTGGTTCCAATCAGCCC.

Concerning this clone itself: The read gets to within 3 residues of the CDR3 end, and the germline J gene fills in the rest. This chain uses TRBV6-1 with TRBJ2-3; a possible D gene is TRBD2 (5 bases). The CDR3 has 14 residues. From germline, CDR1 is MNHNS and CDR2 SASEGT. Deletions cut 4 bases from V and 6 bases from J, with 14 bases between. Here the CDR3 reads CASSAAGTPDTQYF. CDR3 DNA (partial): TGTGCCAGCAGTGCTGCGGGCACCCCCGATACG.

Comments on this clone: The read stops 3 residues short of the end of the CDR3; the missing end is completed from the germline J gene. This chain links TRBV10-3 with TRBJ2-5; D uncertain. The CDR3 runs 13 residues. V was pared by 3 bases and J by 3 bases, with 8 bases between. CDR1 ENHRY and CDR2 SYGVKD come from the germline V gene. The DNA read from the CDR3 is TGTGCCATCAGTGAAAATGGCAAAGAGACC. Amino acid sequence: CAISENGKET. The entire CDR3 reads CAISENGKETQYF.

A word on this clone: From the germline J gene comes the end of the CDR3, since the read stops 3 residues before it. This chain connects TRBV5-5 to TRBJ2-7, with a tentative D call TRBD1 (6 bases). This CDR3 comprises 14 residues. Germline values: CDR1 SGHKS, CDR2 YYEKEE (reference sequence). Trimming stripped 1 base from V and 1 base from J, with 9 bases between. The CDR3 reads CASSLSDRSYEQYF. The DNA read from the CDR3 is TGTGCCAGCAGCTTGTCGGACAGATCCTACGAG.

Concerning this clone itself: The read is 3 residues too short to cover the CDR3 end, so that end is filled in from the germline J gene. The rearrangement joins TRBV18 to TRBJ2-4; a weak D match, TRBD2 (5 bases). Germline CDR1 is KGHSH and CDR2 is LQKENI. The CDR3 extends over 11 amino acids. This chain's CDR3 is CASSGDYGQYF. The sequenced CDR3 bases are TGTGCCAGCTCGGGTGACTATGGT.

Comment on this clone: The CDR3 end lies 3 residues beyond the end of the read and is filled in from the germline J gene. This chain uses TRBV5-1 with TRBJ2-1, with 9 bases identical to TRBD1. V dropped 4 bases and J dropped 8; count of bases not matched to a gene: 7. CDR3 length: 14 amino acids. In germline, CDR1 is SGHRS, CDR2 YFSETQ. The sequenced part of the CDR3 DNA is TGCGCCAGCAGCCGGCGACAGGGGGGGGATGAG. Encoded protein: CASSRRQGGDE. The full CDR3 sequence reads CASSRRQGGDEQFF. The full variable domain, rest sourced from reference TRBV5-1 and TRBJ2-1, is KAGVTQTPRYLIKTRGQQVTLSCSPISGHRSVSWYQQTPGQGLQFLFEYFSETQRNKGNFPGRFSGRQFSNSRSEMNVSTLELGDSALYLCASSRRQGGDEQFFGPGTRLTVL.

In the case of this clone: The read falls 3 residues short of the CDR3 end, and the missing part is taken from the germline J gene. The chain is built from TRBV19 and TRBJ1-5, with D hard to call. Trimming took 6 bases from V and 0 from J, leaving 6 bases between them. This CDR3 region has 13 residues. Germline V lookup: CDR1 LNHDA, CDR2 SQIVND (reference sequence). The chain's CDR3 is CASRQYSNQPQHF. Incomplete CDR3 DNA: TGTGCCAGTAGACAATATAGCAATCAGCCC.

The sequenced part of the CDR3 DNA is TGTGCCAGCTGCACAGGTCCTTACAATGAG. Its protein is CASCTGPYNE. The full-length CDR3 reads as CASCTGPYNEQFF. The genes are TRBV2 and TRBJ2-1; TRBD1 might be the D (5 bases). The read falls 3 residues short of the CDR3 end, and the missing part is taken from the germline J gene. Germline loops: CDR1 SNHLY, CDR2 FYNNEI. Trimming removed 8 bases from V and 4 bases from J, with 12 bases in between. This CDR3 spans 13 amino acids.

In the case of this clone: The sequenced fragment ends 3 residues before the CDR3 boundary, so the rest is inferred from the germline J gene. The chain couples TRBV2 to TRBJ2-7, with D maybe TRBD1 (6 bases). The CDR3 is 12 amino acids. Looked up from germline, CDR1 is SNHLY and CDR2 is FYNNEI. Trimming shortened V by 6 bases and J by 2 bases, and 8 bases separated the two germline ends. The CDR3 DNA, read in part, is TGTGCCAGCAGGGACAGACCCTACGAG. Its protein product is CASRDRPYE. The whole CDR3 region reads CASRDRPYEQYF.

In regard to this clone: One end of the junction varies from germline; a read error may be responsible. The sample has other DNA sequences that encode this CDR3 too. The DNA read from the CDR3 is TGTGCCAGTAGTAACCACCAGGACGGGGGAAACACG. It encodes CASSNHQDGGNT. The CDR3 in full is CASSNHQDGGNTIYF. This chain uses TRBV19 with TRBJ1-3; D is perhaps TRBD1 (5 bases). Read coverage stops 3 residues before the CDR3 terminus; the germline J gene supplies the remainder. CDR3 size: 15 residues. CDR1 is LNHDA and CDR2 is SQIVND in the germline V gene (reference sequence).

Note on this clone: The read finishes 3 residues shy of the CDR3 end, and the germline J gene is used to complete it. The chain uses TRBV19 and TRBJ1-1, with unresolved D. Germline lookup yields CDR1 LNHDA and CDR2 SQIVND (reference sequence). The CDR3 runs to 13 residues. The covered CDR3 bases are TGTGCCAGTAGTATTACCCACGGGGTCGGA. Translating gives CASSITHGVG. The full CDR3 is CASSITHGVGAFF. Together with reference TRBV19 and TRBJ1-1, the CDR3 gives the full variable domain: DGGITQSPKYLFRKEGQNVTLSCEQNLNHDAMYWYRQDPGQGLRLIYYSQIVNDFQKGDIAEGYSVSREKKESFPLTVTSAQKNPTAFYLCASSITHGVGAFFGQGTRLTVV.

The CDR3: CASSVVGQGYDYTF. The CDR3 DNA, read in part, is TGTGCCAGCAGCGTGGTGGGACAGGGTTACGAC. The chain is built from TRBV7-2 and TRBJ1-2; 9 bases are shared with TRBD1. The read finishes 3 residues shy of the CDR3 end, and the germline J gene is used to complete it. The CDR3 is 14 amino acids. The germline V gene encodes CDR1 SGHTA and CDR2 FQGNSA.

A note on this clone: Coverage ceases 3 residues before the CDR3 finishes, and the germline J gene fills in the end. This chain joins TRBV7-3 and TRBJ1-1; 9 bases are a match to TRBD1. The germline V gene has CDR1 SGHTA and CDR2 FQGTGA. The CDR3 is 13 residues long. The V and J ends lost 4 bases and 3 bases, in that order; junction bases with no gene match: 0. The CDR3 sequence: CASSWTGDTEAFF. The DNA read from the CDR3 is TGTGCCAGCAGCTGGACAGGGGACACTGAA.